Each of the 23 T cell receptor beta chains below was sequenced from the same sample in a study of cytomegalovirus exposure and HLA in healthy donors. TCRdb keeps only in-frame clones here, not all; method: immunoSEQ multiplex PCR. Of approximately 200,000 clones listed, approximately 82% are singletons. The sequenced sample consisted of PBMCs. The receptors were gathered from a woman aged 25 to 45 in good health and CMV-seropositive.

This sequence joins TRBV27 and TRBJ1-5; D unresolved. Germline V gene sequence: CDR1 MNHEY, CDR2 SMNVEV (reference sequence). The CDR3 has 15 amino acids. V was shortened by 5 bases and J by 2 bases, with 13 bases between the two germline ends. CDR3 nucleotides: TGTGCCAGCAGTCCCCAGAAATTTGGCAATCAGCCCCAGCATTTT. Translated, it gives CASSPQKFGNQPQHF.

This chain uses TRBV28 with TRBJ2-7; TRBD2 matches at 15 bases. The V segment lost 7 bases and the J segment 2 bases; nucleotides outside the gene matches: 12. The CDR3 is 18 amino acids. Germline CDR1 and CDR2: MDHEN and SYDVKM. The CDR3 region is CASMGLAGGAYAAYEQYF. CDR3 nucleotide sequence: TGTGCCAGCATGGGACTAGCGGGAGGTGCATACGCAGCCTACGAGCAGTACTTC.

In this sample, this clone turned up once. The V and J genes are TRBV18 and TRBJ2-6, with 9 positions matching TRBD1. V lost 3 bases to trimming and J lost 8 bases; unmatched junction nucleotides: 5. This CDR3 region has 15 residues. Germline CDR1 KGHSH, CDR2 LQKENI. The CDR3 DNA is TGTGCCAGCTCACCTCCGGGACAGGGCACCAACGTCCTGACTTTC. Amino acid sequence: CASSPPGQGTNVLTF.

The J gene is TRBJ1-5, the V gene TRBV28; TRBD1 aligns across 9 bases. With 7 bases clipped from V and 5 bases from J, the junction kept 9 bases outside the gene matches. Germline CDR1 reads MDHEN; CDR2 reads SYDVKM. The CDR3 has 15 amino acids. CDR3 protein: CASIKVDRGYQPQHF. DNA of the CDR3: TGTGCCAGCATCAAAGTCGACAGGGGGTATCAGCCCCAGCATTTT.

The chain joins TRBV19 to TRBJ1-1; D is ambiguous. CDR3 length: 13 residues. The germline V gene encodes CDR1 LNHDA and CDR2 SQIVND (reference sequence). V lost 6 bases and J 0 bases, leaving 8 bases between the germline ends. Here the CDR3 reads CASSALMNTEAFF. CDR3 coding DNA: TGTGCCAGTAGCGCACTCATGAACACTGAAGCTTTCTTT.

Remarks on this clone: Other DNA sequences in this sample translate to the same CDR3. J is TRBJ1-1 and V is TRBV18, with unresolved D. CDR1 and CDR2 from the germline V gene are KGHSH and LQKENI. V was pared by 6 bases and J by 1 base, with 6 bases between. The length of the CDR3 is 12 residues. The CDR3 bases are TGTGCCAGCTCCCCGAGGAACACTGAAGCTTTCTTT. Protein: CASSPRNTEAFF.

The V call is TRBV2, the J call TRBJ1-1; D possibly corresponds to TRBD1 (5 bases). The CDR3 totals 14 residues. Trimming cost V 5 bases and J 1 base, with 11 bases left between them. Germline CDR1 SNHLY, CDR2 FYNNEI. The CDR3 spells CASSSFRANTEAFF. CDR3 DNA: TGTGCCAGCAGTTCATTCAGGGCGAACACTGAAGCTTTCTTT.

This sequence joins TRBV7-9 and TRBJ1-1; perhaps TRBD1 as D (6 bases). The CDR3 consists of 15 residues. From germline, CDR1 is SEHNR and CDR2 FQNEAQ (reference sequence). V lost 5 bases and J 1 base, leaving 14 bases between the germline ends. The CDR3 DNA reads TGTGCCAGCAGCAAATTGGGACAAAAGAACACTGAAGCTTTCTTT. Translated: CASSKLGQKNTEAFF.

CDR3 in DNA: TGTGCCAGCAGCTTGGGGACTCCCTACACCTACGAGCAGTACTTC. Its translation: CASSLGTPYTYEQYF. The rearrangement joins TRBV7-2 to TRBJ2-7; a possible D gene is TRBD2 (6 bases). This CDR3 comprises 15 residues. The V gene's germline CDR1 is SGHTA and CDR2 FQGNSA. The V gene lost 3 bases and the J gene lost 2 bases, with 14 bases spanning the gap. Supplemented by reference TRBV7-2 and TRBJ2-7, the full variable domain reads GAGVSQSPSNKVTEKGKDVELRCDPISGHTALYWYRQSLGQGLEFLIYFQGNSAPDKSGLPSDRFSAERTGGSVSTLTIQRTQQEDSAVYLCASSLGTPYTYEQYFGPGTRLTVT.

The genes are TRBV18 and TRBJ1-5; tentative D call: TRBD1 (6 bases). This CDR3 spans 14 amino acids. CDR1 is KGHSH, CDR2 LQKENI, per germline. V was clipped by 6 bases and J by 5 bases, with 14 bases between them. The CDR3 loop is CASSPDPGDQPQHF. In DNA form, the CDR3 reads TGTGCCAGCTCCCCTGACCCAGGGGATCAGCCCCAGCATTTT.

The CDR3, as DNA: TGTGCCAGCAGCTTTGCAGGGCTTGATAGGGAGCAGTACTTC. It encodes CASSFAGLDREQYF. This chain joins TRBV5-4 and TRBJ2-7; D is perhaps TRBD1 (5 bases). Trimming removed 2 bases at V and 7 bases at J, with 16 bases between. Germline V gene sequence: CDR1 SGHNT, CDR2 YYREEE (reference sequence). The CDR3 is 14 residues long.

V and J are TRBV5-1 and TRBJ2-5; tentatively, D is TRBD2 (5 bases). The CDR3 has 14 amino acids. Trimming removed 1 base at V and 2 bases at J, with 9 bases between. Germline values: CDR1 SGHRS, CDR2 YFSETQ. CDR3 region: CASSLYERQETQYF. CDR3 in DNA: TGCGCCAGCAGCTTGTATGAGCGGCAAGAGACCCAGTACTTC.

The gene calls are TRBV6-1 and TRBJ1-3; D gene unclear. Per the germline V gene, CDR1 is MNHNS and CDR2 is SASEGT. Trimming stripped 5 bases from V and 9 bases from J, with 14 bases between. CDR3 length equals 13 residues. The CDR3 DNA reads TGTGCCAGCAGTCATGAGGTAGTTGCCACCATATATTTT. It is translated as CASSHEVVATIYF.

The CDR3: CASRGGRNQPQHF. The CDR3 DNA reads as TGTGCCAGCAGGGGGGGTCGCAATCAGCCCCAGCATTTT. This sequence joins TRBV6-1 and TRBJ1-5; weak D call: TRBD1 (5 bases). The V end lost 6 bases, the J end lost 2 bases, and 8 bases lay between the germline ends. Per the germline V gene, CDR1 is MNHNS and CDR2 is SASEGT. The CDR3 contains 13 residues.

The rearrangement uses TRBV5-1 and TRBJ2-1; 7 bases match TRBD2. V shed 2 bases and J 12 bases; nucleotides not matched to a gene: 5. Germline CDR1 reads SGHRS; CDR2 reads YFSETQ. The CDR3 is 12 residues long. CDR3: CASSFLAGVQFF. The CDR3 bases are TGCGCCAGCAGCTTTTTGGCGGGAGTGCAGTTCTTC.

The chain is built from TRBV2 and TRBJ1-5; D perhaps matches TRBD1 (5 bases). Trimming stripped 3 bases from V and 6 bases from J, with 12 bases between. The CDR3 covers 14 residues. Germline assignment: CDR1 SNHLY and CDR2 FYNNEI. CDR3 sequence (DNA): TGTGCCAGCAGTGACAATGGGGGGATTCAGCCCCAGCATTTT. Protein sequence: CASSDNGGIQPQHF.

V usage is TRBV2 and J usage is TRBJ2-7, with 8 bases that match TRBD1. Germline CDR1 SNHLY, CDR2 FYNNEI. The ends lost 4 bases at V and 2 bases at J; junction bases unmatched: 7. There are 15 residues in the CDR3. This CDR3 is CASSARTGLTYEQYF. CDR3 in DNA: TGTGCCAGCAGTGCTCGGACAGGGTTAACCTACGAGCAGTACTTC.

This chain links TRBV19 with TRBJ1-2; D is uncertain. The CDR3 extends over 18 amino acids. Germline V CDR1 and CDR2: LNHDA, SQIVND (reference sequence). V gave up 5 bases and J gave up 3 bases, with 25 bases separating them. The DNA for the CDR3 is TGTGCCAGTAGTCCAACCCCTCCGGGCGAGAGGGCGGACTATGGCTACACCTTC. Its translation is CASSPTPPGERADYGYTF.

The chain carries TRBV28 and TRBJ1-5; 7 bases map to TRBD1. CDR1 is MDHEN, CDR2 SYDVKM, per germline. The CDR3 has 18 residues. Unmatched junction bases numbered 19, after V lost 7 bases and J lost 4 bases. The DNA of the CDR3 is TGTGCCAGCATATGGGCGACAGGGTTAGGGATAGGAAATCAGCCCCAGCATTTT. It codes for CASIWATGLGIGNQPQHF.

V gene TRBV27 combines with J gene TRBJ2-1, with 10 bases aligning to TRBD1. Germline V gives CDR1 MNHEY, CDR2 SMNVEV (reference sequence). CDR3 length: 15 amino acids. V dropped 4 bases and J dropped 4; count of bases not matched to a gene: 4. CDR3 residues: CASSSDRGQYNEQFF. The CDR3 DNA follows: TGTGCCAGCAGTTCCGACAGGGGGCAGTACAATGAGCAGTTCTTC.

V usage is TRBV6-5 and J usage is TRBJ1-5; TRBD1 is a possible D gene (5 bases). Germline V gene data show CDR1 as MNHEY and CDR2 as SVGAGI. The V end lost 6 bases, the J end lost 4 bases, and 13 bases lay between the germline ends. This CDR3 is built from 14 residues. CDR3 DNA: TGTGCCAGCAGCATCTTCCAGGGTAATCAGCCCCAGCATTTT. This translates into CASSIFQGNQPQHF.

The chain recombines TRBV25-1 with TRBJ2-7, with 11 positions matching TRBD2. V lost 6 bases and J lost 6; bases outside the gene matches: 7. Germline CDR1 is MGHDK and CDR2 is SYGVNS. This CDR3 contains 14 residues. CDR3 coding DNA: TGTGCCAGCAGAGACGGACTAGCGGGTAGCGAGCAGTACTTC. This encodes CASRDGLAGSEQYF.

The CDR3 region is CASSIFGTASYEQYF. CDR3 DNA: TGTGCCAGTAGTATCTTCGGGACAGCTTCCTACGAGCAGTACTTC. The chain joins TRBV19 to TRBJ2-7; 7 bases match TRBD1. Germline CDR1 and CDR2: LNHDA and SQIVND (reference sequence). Losses at the gene ends were 3 bases for V and 1 base for J; bases not matched to a gene: 6. The CDR3 extends over 15 amino acids.